This T cell receptor (beta chain) was sequenced in a study of radiotherapy plus CTLA-4 blockade in lung cancer. Study at large: Objective responses were documented in around 19% of patients, with disease control in 31%. Study findings and constraints: Blood-borne expansion of tumor-derived TCR clones followed radiotherapy plus ipilimumab.

As for this clone: Its antigen remains unknown.

Produced via immunoSEQ multiplex PCR; TCRdb's table is partial and in-frame only. The sample consists of fewer than 70,000 clones, 65% to 80% of them appearing once. Germline CDR1 MNHEY, CDR2 SVGAGI. There are 12 residues in the CDR3. V lost 2 bases and J 6 bases, leaving 8 bases between the germline ends. This TCR was sampled from a human donor with non-small cell lung cancer who had a complete response to radiotherapy plus ipilimumab. The sample was peripheral blood, taken from a patient treated with radiotherapy plus ipilimumab. The chain links TRBV6-5 to TRBJ2-7; D is unresolved. CDR3 bases: TGTGCCAGCAGTTACAAAACCGGCGAGCAGTACTTC. Protein product: CASSYKTGEQYF.